One and the same sample provided the 3 T cell receptor beta chains below, sequenced in a study of identical twins' blood T cells. TCRdb fed the 5' RACE reads into MiXCR, producing one record per CDR3 protein. The sample yields hundreds of thousands of distinct CDR3 sequences, about 28% seen once. Sequenced material: PBMCs. All receptors come from a woman aged 18 to 49 in good health.

The chain combines TRBV7-2 with TRBJ1-2; D might be TRBD1 (6 bases). The germline V and J ends were trimmed by 4 bases and 7 bases, with 10 bases remaining between them. This CDR3 region has 12 residues. CDR1 is SGHTA and CDR2 is FQGNSA in the germline V gene. CDR3: CASSSTGFGYTF. As DNA, the CDR3 is TGTGCCAGCAGCTCTACAGGGTTTGGCTACACCTTC.

This clonotype was counted only a few times. The rearrangement uses TRBV4-3 and TRBJ2-7, with a weak D call TRBD2 (5 bases). Trimming took off 2 bases at V and 3 bases at J, with 14 bases between the two ends. In germline, CDR1 is LGHNA, CDR2 YSLEER. CDR3 length: 15 amino acids. The CDR3 spells CASSQSEGLGYEQYF. CDR3 sequence (DNA): TGCGCCAGCAGCCAATCTGAGGGCCTAGGCTACGAGCAGTACTTC.

V is TRBV7-9 and J is TRBJ2-5, with 7 positions matching TRBD1. CDR1 is SEHNR and CDR2 is FQNEAQ in the germline V gene (reference sequence). The trim removed 5 bases at V and 4 bases at J, leaving 7 bases unmatched. The CDR3 is 14 amino acids. CDR3 region: CASSKGGASETQYF. CDR3 nucleotides: TGTGCCAGCAGCAAAGGGGGCGCATCAGAGACCCAGTACTTC.